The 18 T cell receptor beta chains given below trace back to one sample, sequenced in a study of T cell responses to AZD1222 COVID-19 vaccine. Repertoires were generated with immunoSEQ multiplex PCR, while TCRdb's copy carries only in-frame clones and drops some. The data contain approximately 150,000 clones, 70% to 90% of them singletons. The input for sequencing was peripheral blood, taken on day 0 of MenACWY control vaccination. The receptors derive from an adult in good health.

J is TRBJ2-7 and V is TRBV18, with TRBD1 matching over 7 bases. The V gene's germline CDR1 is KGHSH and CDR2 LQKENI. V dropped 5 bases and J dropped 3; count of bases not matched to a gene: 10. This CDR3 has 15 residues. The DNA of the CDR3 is TGTGCCAGCTCATCCCGGGACAGAACCTTCTACGAGCAGTACTTC. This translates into CASSSRDRTFYEQYF.

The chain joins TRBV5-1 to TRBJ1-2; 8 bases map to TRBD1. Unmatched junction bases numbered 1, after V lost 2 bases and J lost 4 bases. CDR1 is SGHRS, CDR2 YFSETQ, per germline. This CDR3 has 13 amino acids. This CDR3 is CASSLDRGYGYTF. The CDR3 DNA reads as TGCGCCAGCAGCTTAGACAGGGGCTATGGCTACACCTTC.

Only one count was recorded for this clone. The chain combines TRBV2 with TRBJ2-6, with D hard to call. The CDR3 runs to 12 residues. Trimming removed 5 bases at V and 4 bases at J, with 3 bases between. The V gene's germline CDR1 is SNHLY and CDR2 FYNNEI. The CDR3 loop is CASSWGANVLTF. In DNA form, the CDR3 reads TGTGCCAGCAGTTGGGGGGCCAACGTCCTGACTTTC.

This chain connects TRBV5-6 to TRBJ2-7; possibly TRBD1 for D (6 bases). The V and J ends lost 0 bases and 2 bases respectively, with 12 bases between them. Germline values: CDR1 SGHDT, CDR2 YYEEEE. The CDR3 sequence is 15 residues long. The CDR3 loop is CASSLGQGLPYEQYF. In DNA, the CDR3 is TGTGCCAGCAGCTTGGGGCAGGGGCTACCCTACGAGCAGTACTTC.

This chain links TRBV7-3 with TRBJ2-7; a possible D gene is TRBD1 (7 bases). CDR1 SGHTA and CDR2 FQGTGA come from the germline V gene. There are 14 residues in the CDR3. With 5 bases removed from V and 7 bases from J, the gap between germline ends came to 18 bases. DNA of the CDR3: TGTGCCAGCAGCACGTCGGAGGGGGCTAGAGAGCAGTACTTC. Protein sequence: CASSTSEGAREQYF.

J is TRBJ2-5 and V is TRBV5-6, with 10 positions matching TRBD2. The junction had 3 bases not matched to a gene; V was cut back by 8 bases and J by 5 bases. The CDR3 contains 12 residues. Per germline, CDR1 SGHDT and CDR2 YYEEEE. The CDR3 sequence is CASQGLAETQYF. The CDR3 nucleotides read TGTGCCAGTCAGGGACTAGCGGAGACCCAGTACTTC. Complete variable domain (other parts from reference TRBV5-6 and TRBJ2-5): DAGVTQSPTHLIKTRGQQVTLRCSPKSGHDTVSWYQQALGQGPQFIFQYYEEEERQRGNFPDRFSGHQFPNYSSELNVNALLLGDSALYLCASQGLAETQYFGPGTRLLVL.

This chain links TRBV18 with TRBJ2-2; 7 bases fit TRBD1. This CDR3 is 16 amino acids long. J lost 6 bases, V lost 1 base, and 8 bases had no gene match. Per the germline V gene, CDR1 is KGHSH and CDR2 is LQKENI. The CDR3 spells CASSPQIQGISGELFF. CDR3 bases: TGTGCCAGCTCACCACAAATACAGGGGATATCCGGGGAGCTGTTTTTT.

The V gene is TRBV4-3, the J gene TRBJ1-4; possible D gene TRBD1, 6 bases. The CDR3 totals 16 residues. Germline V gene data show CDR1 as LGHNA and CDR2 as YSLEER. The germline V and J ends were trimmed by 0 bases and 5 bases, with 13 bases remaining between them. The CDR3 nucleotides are TGCGCCAGCAGCCAAGACGGAGGGGGGGCGAATGAAAAACTGTTTTTT. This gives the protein CASSQDGGGANEKLFF.

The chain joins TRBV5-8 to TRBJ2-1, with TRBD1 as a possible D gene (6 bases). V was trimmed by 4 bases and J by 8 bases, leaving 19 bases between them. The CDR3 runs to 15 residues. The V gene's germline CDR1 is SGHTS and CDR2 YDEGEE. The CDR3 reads CASSPGGGPQDEQFF. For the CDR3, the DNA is TGTGCCAGCAGCCCGGGTGGGGGCCCCCAGGATGAGCAGTTCTTC.

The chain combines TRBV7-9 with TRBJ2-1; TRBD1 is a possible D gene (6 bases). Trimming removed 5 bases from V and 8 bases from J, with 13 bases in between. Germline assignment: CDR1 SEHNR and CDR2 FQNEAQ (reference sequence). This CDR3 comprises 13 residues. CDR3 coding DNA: TGTGCCAGCAGCCGCCGGGACATATATGAGCAGTTCTTC. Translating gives CASSRRDIYEQFF.

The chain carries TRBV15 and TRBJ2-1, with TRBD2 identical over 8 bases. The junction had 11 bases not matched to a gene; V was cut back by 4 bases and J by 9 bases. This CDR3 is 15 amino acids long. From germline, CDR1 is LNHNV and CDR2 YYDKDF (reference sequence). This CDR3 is CATSTGGTRRGEQFF. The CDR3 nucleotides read TGTGCCACCAGCACGGGGGGGACTAGACGGGGTGAGCAGTTCTTC.

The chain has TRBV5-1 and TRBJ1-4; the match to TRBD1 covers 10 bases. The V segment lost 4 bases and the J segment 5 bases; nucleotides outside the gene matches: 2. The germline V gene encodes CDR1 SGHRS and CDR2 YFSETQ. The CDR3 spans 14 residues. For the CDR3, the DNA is TGCGCCAGCAGCACGGACAGGGGGAATGAAAAACTGTTTTTT. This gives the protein CASSTDRGNEKLFF.

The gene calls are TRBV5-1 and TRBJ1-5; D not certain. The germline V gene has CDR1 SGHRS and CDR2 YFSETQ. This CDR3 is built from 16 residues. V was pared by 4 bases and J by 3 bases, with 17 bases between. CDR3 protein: CASSPGPSKDNQPQHF. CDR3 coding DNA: TGCGCCAGCAGCCCGGGCCCTTCCAAGGACAATCAGCCCCAGCATTTT.

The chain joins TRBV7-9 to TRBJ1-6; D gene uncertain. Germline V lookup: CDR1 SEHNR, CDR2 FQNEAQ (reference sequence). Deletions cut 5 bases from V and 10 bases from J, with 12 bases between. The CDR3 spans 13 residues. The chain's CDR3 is CASSVGPFSPLHF. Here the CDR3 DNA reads TGTGCCAGCAGCGTAGGACCTTTCTCACCCCTCCACTTT.

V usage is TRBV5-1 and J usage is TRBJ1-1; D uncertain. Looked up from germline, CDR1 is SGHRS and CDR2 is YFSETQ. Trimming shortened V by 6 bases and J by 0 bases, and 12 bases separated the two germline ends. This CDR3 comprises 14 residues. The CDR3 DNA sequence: TGCGCCAGCACCCAGACCTCAATGAACACTGAAGCTTTCTTT. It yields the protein CASTQTSMNTEAFF.

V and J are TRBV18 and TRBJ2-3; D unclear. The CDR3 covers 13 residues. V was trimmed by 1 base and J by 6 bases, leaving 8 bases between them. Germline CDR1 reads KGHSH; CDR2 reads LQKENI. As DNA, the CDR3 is TGTGCCAGCTCACCACAGCGTATCGATACGCAGTATTTT. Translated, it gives CASSPQRIDTQYF.

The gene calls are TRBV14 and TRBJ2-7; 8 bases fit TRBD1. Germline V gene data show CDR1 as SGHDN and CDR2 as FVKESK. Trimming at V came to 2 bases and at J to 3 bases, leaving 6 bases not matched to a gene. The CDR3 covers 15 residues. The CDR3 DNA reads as TGTGCCAGCAGCCAAACAGGACAGGGCAACTACGAGCAGTACTTC. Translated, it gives CASSQTGQGNYEQYF.

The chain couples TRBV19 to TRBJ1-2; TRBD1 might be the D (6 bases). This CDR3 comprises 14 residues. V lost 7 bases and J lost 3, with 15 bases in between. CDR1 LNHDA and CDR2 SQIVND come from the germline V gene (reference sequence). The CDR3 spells CASNWGGADYGYTF. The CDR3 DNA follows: TGTGCCAGTAATTGGGGGGGCGCCGACTATGGCTACACCTTC.